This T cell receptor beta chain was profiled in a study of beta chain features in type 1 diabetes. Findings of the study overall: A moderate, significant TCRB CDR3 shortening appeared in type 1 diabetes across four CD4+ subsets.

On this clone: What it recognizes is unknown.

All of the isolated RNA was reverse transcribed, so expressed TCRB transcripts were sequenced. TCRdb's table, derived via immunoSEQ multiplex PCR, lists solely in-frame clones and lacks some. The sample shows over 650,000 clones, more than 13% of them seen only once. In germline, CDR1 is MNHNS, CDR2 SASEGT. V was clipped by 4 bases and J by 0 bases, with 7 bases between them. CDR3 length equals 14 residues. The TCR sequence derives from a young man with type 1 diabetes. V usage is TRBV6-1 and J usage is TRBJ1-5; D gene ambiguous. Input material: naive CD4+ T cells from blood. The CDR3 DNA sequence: TGTGCCAGCAGTGCGGGTTATAGCAATCAGCCCCAGCATTTT. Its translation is CASSAGYSNQPQHF.